Listed below are T cell receptor beta chains from one sample, sequenced in a study of blood T cells in healthy people across ages. TCRdb reprocessed the 5' RACE reads via MiXCR and lists one record per CDR3 protein. The sample has about 800,000 distinct CDR3 sequences; about 47% are singletons. The source material was blood. The receptors here all came from a man aged 80 or over in good health. The CDR3 runs from the conserved cysteine through the conserved F or W. Each record gives: J gene, CDR3 length, V gene, CDR3 protein.

>TRBJ2-3|12|TRBV6-6
CASSEGADTQYF
>TRBJ2-3|15|TRBV12-3/TRBV12-4
CASGLSGTQTDTQYF
>TRBJ2-3|13|TRBV20-1
CSARASATDTQYF
>TRBJ2-3|17|TRBV20-1
CSARDLTSGSSTDTQYF
>TRBJ2-4|14|TRBV7-2
CASSSLAGPNIQYF
>TRBJ2-5|15|TRBV7-2
CASSLSSDPRETQYF
>TRBJ2-5|12|TRBV12-3/TRBV12-4
CAIQQGQETQYF
>TRBJ2-5|14|TRBV9
CASSEGQLQETQYF
>TRBJ2-3|12|TRBV20-1
CSASPEQDTQYF
>TRBJ2-1|14|TRBV5-4
CASSLELISNEQFF
>TRBJ2-5|12|TRBV7-9
CASSLDVSLLYF
>TRBJ2-2|13|TRBV5-1
CASSEGIGGELFF
>TRBJ2-3|16|TRBV7-3
CASSTGQGRSTDTQYF
>TRBJ2-7|17|TRBV21-1
CASVMCHLQGETYEQYF
>TRBJ1-5|16|TRBV7-2
CASSLAGELRNQPQHF
>TRBJ1-1|14|TRBV7-2
CASSLNRQNTEAFF
>TRBJ1-2|15|TRBV11-2
CASSHPGDISYGYTF
>TRBJ1-1|13|TRBV27
CASKAQGRAEAFF
>TRBJ2-1|14|TRBV4-3
CASSQAGGRNEQFF
>TRBJ2-1|16|TRBV5-1
CASSIQVGTVWNEQFF
>TRBJ2-5|11|TRBV20-1
CSALSTETQYF
>TRBJ2-1|15|TRBV20-1
CSAVGYAASYNEQFF
>TRBJ1-1|14|TRBV28
CASRHQTGRTEAFF
>TRBJ2-7|14|TRBV5-1
CASSLGDRAYEQYF
>TRBJ2-7|12|TRBV20-1
CSADGDSYEQYF
>TRBJ2-5|14|TRBV28
CASADPQIGETQYF
>TRBJ2-4|17|TRBV7-9
CASSVAGGSIAKNIQYF
>TRBJ1-2|13|TRBV25-1
CASSPQGSYGYTF
>TRBJ2-5|14|TRBV11-2
CASGPGTIQETQYF
>TRBJ2-1|14|TRBV9
CASSVAGVGNEQFF
>TRBJ1-1|13|TRBV29-1
CSVEDAGTQRAFF
>TRBJ2-1|16|TRBV5-1
CASSSWSWRERYEQFF
>TRBJ2-1|17|TRBV10-3
CAISDQGDSSPYNEQFF
>TRBJ2-7|15|TRBV5-1
CASSPGTGLSYEQYF
>TRBJ2-7|13|TRBV28
CASIAEVTYEQYF